These T cell receptor beta chains were read from a single sample in a study of blood T cell repertoires in COVID-19. The protocol was immunoSEQ multiplex PCR, while the TCRdb copy is restricted to in-frame clones and leaves out a portion. The sample lists about 250,000 clones, more than 75% seen once, with 1.5% to 2% in the top ten. The sequenced sample was peripheral blood. These receptors all stem from a woman aged 60-75 years who had recovered from COVID-19. The CDR3 runs from the conserved cysteine through the conserved F or W. The order of the fields is CDR3 length, J gene, V gene, CDR3 protein.

16,TRBJ1-5,TRBV6-1,CASSEARGWANQPQHF
17,TRBJ1-3,TRBV7-9,CASSPPGGASMRNTIYF
13,TRBJ1-3,TRBV11-3,CASSSLPGNTIYF
13,TRBJ2-7,TRBV3-1/TRBV3-2,CASSQVTGRGQYF
14,TRBJ2-7,TRBV11-1,CASSSRTAGNEQYF
15,TRBJ2-1,TRBV5-3,CARSFYRDPYNEQFF
15,TRBJ2-3,TRBV6-4,CASSDVAGSTDTQYF
11,TRBJ2-3,TRBV2,CASSGEDTQYF
14,TRBJ1-5,TRBV7-3,CASGTGASNQPQHF
15,TRBJ2-1,TRBV7-2,CASSFAGTGYNEQFF
15,TRBJ2-5,TRBV2,CAAPRGQRVQETQYF
14,TRBJ2-7,TRBV6-5,CASSYQRGGYEQYF
19,TRBJ1-3,TRBV21-1,CASSQAGEEPDSAGNTIYF
13,TRBJ2-1,TRBV28,CAILAGERNEQFF
17,TRBJ2-1,TRBV4-2,CASSREKGAFGRGEQFF
15,TRBJ1-2,TRBV28,CASSLVLLRSYGYTF
15,TRBJ2-2,TRBV7-2,CASKGQGANTGELFF
13,TRBJ2-7,TRBV29-1,CSVATGISYEQYF
15,TRBJ1-2,TRBV19,CASSIEGGKRDGYTF
15,TRBJ2-1,TRBV5-1,CASRTTLSSYNEQFF
14,TRBJ1-5,TRBV5-1,CASSLAGGHQPQHF
17,TRBJ1-5,TRBV4-1,CASSQDFTRGSWKPQHF
14,TRBJ1-1,TRBV7-9,CASSFTGEDTEAFF
13,TRBJ2-7,TRBV28,CASSLRDRGEQYF
15,TRBJ2-5,TRBV7-3,CASSLGGGPSETQYF
15,TRBJ2-7,TRBV7-2,CASSLDQGADYEQYF
14,TRBJ1-1,TRBV18,CASSPEAMNTEAFF
16,TRBJ1-2,TRBV6-5,CASSYPPRQTNYGYTF
15,TRBJ1-1,TRBV14,CASSQAAGGSTEAFF
15,TRBJ1-3,TRBV5-1,CASSPPRGTGNTIYF
16,TRBJ1-5,TRBV10-3,CAISESLGPSNQPQHF
14,TRBJ1-4,TRBV6-1,CASSDRDKNEKLFF
12,TRBJ2-7,TRBV14,CASSPDSHEQYF
11,TRBJ1-1,TRBV7-2,CASGSYTEAFF